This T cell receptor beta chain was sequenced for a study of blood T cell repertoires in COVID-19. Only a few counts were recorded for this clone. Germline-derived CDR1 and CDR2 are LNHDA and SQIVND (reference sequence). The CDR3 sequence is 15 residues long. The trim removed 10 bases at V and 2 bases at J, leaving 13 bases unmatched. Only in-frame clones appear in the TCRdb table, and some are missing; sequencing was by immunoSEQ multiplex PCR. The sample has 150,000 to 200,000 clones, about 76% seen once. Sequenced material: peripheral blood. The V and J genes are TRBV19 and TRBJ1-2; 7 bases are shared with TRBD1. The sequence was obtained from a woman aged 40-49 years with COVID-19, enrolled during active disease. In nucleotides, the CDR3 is TGTGCCACCCAGAACAGGGGCGCGGGAAACTATGGCTACACCTTC. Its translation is CATQNRGAGNYGYTF. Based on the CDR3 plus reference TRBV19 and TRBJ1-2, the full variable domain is DGGITQSPKYLFRKEGQNVTLSCEQNLNHDAMYWYRQDPGQGLRLIYYSQIVNDFQKGDIAEGYSVSREKKESFPLTVTSAQKNPTAFYLCATQNRGAGNYGYTFGSGTRLTVV.